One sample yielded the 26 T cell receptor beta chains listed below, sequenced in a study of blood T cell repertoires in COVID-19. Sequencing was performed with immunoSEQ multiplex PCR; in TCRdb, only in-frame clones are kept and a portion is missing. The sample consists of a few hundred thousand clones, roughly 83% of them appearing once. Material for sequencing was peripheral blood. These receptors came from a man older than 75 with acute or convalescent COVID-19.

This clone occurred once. The CDR3 spells CASSPGQGAVGQFF. In nucleotides, the CDR3 is TGTGCCAGCAGCCCAGGACAGGGGGCGGTGGGGCAGTTCTTC. The chain has TRBV7-2 and TRBJ2-1; 11 nucleotides match TRBD1. Losses at the gene ends were 5 bases for V and 12 bases for J; bases not matched to a gene: 9. The CDR3 contains 14 residues. The V gene's germline CDR1 is SGHTA and CDR2 FQGNSA.

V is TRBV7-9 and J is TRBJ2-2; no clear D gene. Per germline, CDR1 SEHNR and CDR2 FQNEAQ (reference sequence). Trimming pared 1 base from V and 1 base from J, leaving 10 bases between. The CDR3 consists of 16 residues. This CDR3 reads CASSLGETVNTGELFF. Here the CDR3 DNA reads TGTGCCAGCAGCTTAGGCGAGACTGTGAACACCGGGGAGCTGTTTTTT.

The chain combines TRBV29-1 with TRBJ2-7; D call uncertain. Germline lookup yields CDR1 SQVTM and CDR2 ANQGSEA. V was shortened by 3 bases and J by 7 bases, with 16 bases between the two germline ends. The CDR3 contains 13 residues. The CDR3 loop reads CSVDLGGGREQYF. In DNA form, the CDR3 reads TGCAGCGTTGACCTAGGCGGCGGAAGGGAGCAGTACTTC.

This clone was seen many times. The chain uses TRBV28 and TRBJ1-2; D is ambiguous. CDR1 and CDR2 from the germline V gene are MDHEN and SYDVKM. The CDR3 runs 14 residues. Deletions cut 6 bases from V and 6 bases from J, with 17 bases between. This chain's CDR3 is CASSSGRLTHGYTF. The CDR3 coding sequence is TGTGCCAGCAGCTCCGGGAGGCTTACCCATGGCTACACCTTC.

CDR3 region: CASSPPAGREQYF. CDR3 sequence (DNA): TGTGCCAGCTCACCACCGGCAGGGCGGGAGCAGTACTTC. The chain employs TRBV18 and TRBJ2-7, with TRBD1 as a possible D gene (5 bases). V was shortened by 0 bases and J by 7 bases, with 10 bases between the two germline ends. Looked up from germline, CDR1 is KGHSH and CDR2 is LQKENI. This CDR3 spans 13 amino acids. Based on the CDR3 plus reference TRBV18 and TRBJ2-7, the full variable domain is NAGVMQNPRHLVRRRGQEARLRCSPMKGHSHVYWYRQLPEEGLKFMVYLQKENIIDESGMPKERFSAEFPKEGPSILRIQQVVRGDSAAYFCASSPPAGREQYFGPGTRLTVT.

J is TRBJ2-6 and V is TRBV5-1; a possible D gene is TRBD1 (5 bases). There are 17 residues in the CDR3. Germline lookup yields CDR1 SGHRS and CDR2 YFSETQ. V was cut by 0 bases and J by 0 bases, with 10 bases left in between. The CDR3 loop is CASSLGTGTSGANVLTF. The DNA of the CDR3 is TGCGCCAGCAGCTTGGGAACAGGAACCTCTGGGGCCAACGTCCTGACTTTC.

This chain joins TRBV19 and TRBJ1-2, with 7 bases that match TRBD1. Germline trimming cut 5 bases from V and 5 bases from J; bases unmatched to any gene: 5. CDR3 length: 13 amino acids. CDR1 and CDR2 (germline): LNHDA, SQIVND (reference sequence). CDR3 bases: TGTGCCAGTAGTGGACAGGCAGTTTATGGCTACACCTTC. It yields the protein CASSGQAVYGYTF.

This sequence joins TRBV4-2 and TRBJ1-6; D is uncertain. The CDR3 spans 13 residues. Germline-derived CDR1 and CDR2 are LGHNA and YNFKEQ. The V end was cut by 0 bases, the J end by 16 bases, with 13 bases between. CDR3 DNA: TGTGCCAGCAGCCAAGAGAGGAGCGATTTACTCCACTTT. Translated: CASSQERSDLLHF.

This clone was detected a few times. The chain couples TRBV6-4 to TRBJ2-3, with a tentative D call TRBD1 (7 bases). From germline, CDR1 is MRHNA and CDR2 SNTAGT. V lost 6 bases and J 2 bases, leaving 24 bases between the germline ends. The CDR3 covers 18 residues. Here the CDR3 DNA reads TGTGCCAGCAGCTCGGCAGGAGGGGGCCCTAATCCCACAGATACGCAGTATTTT. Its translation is CASSSAGGGPNPTDTQYF.

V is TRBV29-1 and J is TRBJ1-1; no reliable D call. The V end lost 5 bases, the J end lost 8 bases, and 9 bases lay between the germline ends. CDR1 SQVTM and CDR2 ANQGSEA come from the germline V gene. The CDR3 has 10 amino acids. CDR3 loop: CSVTGLEAFF. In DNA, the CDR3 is TGCAGCGTTACGGGTCTCGAAGCTTTCTTT.

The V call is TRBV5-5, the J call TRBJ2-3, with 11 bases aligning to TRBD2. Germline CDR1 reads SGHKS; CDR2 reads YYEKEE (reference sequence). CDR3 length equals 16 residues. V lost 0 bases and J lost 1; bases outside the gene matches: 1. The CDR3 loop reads CASSLALAGGTDTQYF. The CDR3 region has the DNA TGTGCCAGCAGCTTGGCACTAGCGGGGGGCACAGATACGCAGTATTTT.

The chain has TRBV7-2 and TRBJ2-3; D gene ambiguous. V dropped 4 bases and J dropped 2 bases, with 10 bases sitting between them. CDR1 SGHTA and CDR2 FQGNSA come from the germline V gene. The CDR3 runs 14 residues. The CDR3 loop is CASSSPQSTDTQYF. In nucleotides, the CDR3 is TGTGCCAGCAGCTCGCCCCAGTCCACAGATACGCAGTATTTT.

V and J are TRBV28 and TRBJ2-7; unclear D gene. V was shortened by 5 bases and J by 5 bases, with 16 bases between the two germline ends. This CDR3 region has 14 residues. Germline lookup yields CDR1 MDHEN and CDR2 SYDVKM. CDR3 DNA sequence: TGTGCCAGCAGTCCCCCCCGACAACTCAACGAGCAGTACTTC. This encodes CASSPPRQLNEQYF.

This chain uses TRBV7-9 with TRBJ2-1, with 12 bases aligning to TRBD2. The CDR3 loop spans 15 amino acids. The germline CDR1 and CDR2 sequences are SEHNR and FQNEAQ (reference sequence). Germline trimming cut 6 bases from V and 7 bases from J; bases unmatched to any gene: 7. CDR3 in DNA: TGTGCCAGCAGAAGACTAGCGGGGGATAGTAATGAGCAGTTCTTC. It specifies CASRRLAGDSNEQFF.

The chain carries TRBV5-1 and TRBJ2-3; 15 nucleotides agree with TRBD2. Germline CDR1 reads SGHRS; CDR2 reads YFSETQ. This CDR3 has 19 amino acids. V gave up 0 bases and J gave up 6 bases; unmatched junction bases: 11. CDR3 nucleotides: TGCGCCAGCAGCTTGGTGGGGACTAGCGGGGGGCCGACCGGGGATACGCAGTATTTT. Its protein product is CASSLVGTSGGPTGDTQYF.

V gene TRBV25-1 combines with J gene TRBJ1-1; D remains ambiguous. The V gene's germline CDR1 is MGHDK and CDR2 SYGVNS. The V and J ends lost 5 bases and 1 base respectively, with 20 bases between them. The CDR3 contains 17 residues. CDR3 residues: CASSLSGTPGGNTEAFF. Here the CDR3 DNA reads TGTGCCAGCAGTTTATCGGGAACTCCAGGCGGGAACACTGAAGCTTTCTTT.

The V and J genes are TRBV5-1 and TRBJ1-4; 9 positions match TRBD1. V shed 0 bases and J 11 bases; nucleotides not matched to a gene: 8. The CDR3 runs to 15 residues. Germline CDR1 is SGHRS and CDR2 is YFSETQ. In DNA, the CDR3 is TGCGCCAGCAGCTTGGCAGGGGACAGGGCCGAGAAACTGTTTTTT. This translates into CASSLAGDRAEKLFF. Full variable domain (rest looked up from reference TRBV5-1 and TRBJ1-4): KAGVTQTPRYLIKTRGQQVTLSCSPISGHRSVSWYQQTPGQGLQFLFEYFSETQRNKGNFPGRFSGRQFSNSRSEMNVSTLELGDSALYLCASSLAGDRAEKLFFGSGTQLSVL.

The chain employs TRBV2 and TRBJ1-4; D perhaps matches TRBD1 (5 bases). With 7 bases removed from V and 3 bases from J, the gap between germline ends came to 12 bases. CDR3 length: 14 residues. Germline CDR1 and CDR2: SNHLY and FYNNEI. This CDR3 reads CASKGGAANEKLFF. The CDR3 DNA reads TGTGCCAGCAAGGGCGGGGCGGCTAATGAAAAACTGTTTTTT.

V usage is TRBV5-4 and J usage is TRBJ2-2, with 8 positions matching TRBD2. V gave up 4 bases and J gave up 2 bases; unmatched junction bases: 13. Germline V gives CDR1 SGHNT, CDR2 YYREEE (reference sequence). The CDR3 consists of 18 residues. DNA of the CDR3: TGTGCCAGCAGCCCCCCTCGAGGCGGGGGGCCTAACACCGGGGAGCTGTTTTTT. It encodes CASSPPRGGGPNTGELFF.

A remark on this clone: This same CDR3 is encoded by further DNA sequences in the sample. The CDR3 bases are TGTGCCAGCAGCGTAGCTACAGGGGGCCGTGGCTACACCTTC. This translates into CASSVATGGRGYTF. J is TRBJ1-2 and V is TRBV9, with TRBD1 matching 9 bases. V gave up 0 bases and J gave up 7 bases; unmatched junction bases: 4. The CDR3 has 14 amino acids. Germline V gene data show CDR1 as SGDLS and CDR2 as YYNGEE.

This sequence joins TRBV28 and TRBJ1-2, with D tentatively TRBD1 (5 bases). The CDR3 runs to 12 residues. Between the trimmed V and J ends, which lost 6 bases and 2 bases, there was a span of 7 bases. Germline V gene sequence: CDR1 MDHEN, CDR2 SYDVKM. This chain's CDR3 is CASRDNNYGYTF. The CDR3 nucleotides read TGTGCCAGCAGGGACAACAACTATGGCTACACCTTC.

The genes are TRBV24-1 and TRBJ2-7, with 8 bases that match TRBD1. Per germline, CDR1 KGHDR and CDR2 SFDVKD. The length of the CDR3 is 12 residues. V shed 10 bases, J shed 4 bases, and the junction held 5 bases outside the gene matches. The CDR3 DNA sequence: TGTGCCACGGGACAGGAGAAGTACGAGCAGTACTTC. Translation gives CATGQEKYEQYF.

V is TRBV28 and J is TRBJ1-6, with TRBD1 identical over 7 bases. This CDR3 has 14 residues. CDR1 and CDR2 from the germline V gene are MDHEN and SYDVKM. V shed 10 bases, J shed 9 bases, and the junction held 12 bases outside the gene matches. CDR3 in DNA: TGTGCCACCCGGGAGGGGGCCGTAGGTTCACCCCTCCACTTT. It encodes CATREGAVGSPLHF.

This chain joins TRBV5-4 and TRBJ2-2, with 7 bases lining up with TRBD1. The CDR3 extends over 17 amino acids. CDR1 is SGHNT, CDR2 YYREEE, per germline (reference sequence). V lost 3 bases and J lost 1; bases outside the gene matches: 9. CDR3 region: CASSYNKGTVNTGELFF. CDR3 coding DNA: TGTGCCAGCAGCTACAACAAGGGGACAGTGAACACCGGGGAGCTGTTTTTT.

The CDR3 nucleotides are TGTGCCAGCAGCCAAACTATGGGGGCTAATTCACCCCTCCACTTT. Its translation is CASSQTMGANSPLHF. The gene calls are TRBV14 and TRBJ1-6; D possibly corresponds to TRBD1 (6 bases). The CDR3 is 15 amino acids. Trimming removed 2 bases at V and 6 bases at J, with 11 bases between. Per germline, CDR1 SGHDN and CDR2 FVKESK.

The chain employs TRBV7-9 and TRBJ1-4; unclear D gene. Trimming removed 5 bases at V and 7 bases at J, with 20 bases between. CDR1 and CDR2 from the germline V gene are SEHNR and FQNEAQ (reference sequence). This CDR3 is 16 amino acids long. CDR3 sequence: CASSPPRGLGREKLFF. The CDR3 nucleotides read TGTGCCAGCAGCCCTCCCCGGGGTCTCGGCCGTGAAAAACTGTTTTTT.